This T cell receptor beta chain was identified during a study of shared clonotypes between healthy human individuals. Methods used by the authors: In the immunoSEQ data, sequences were junction-only and lacked quality scores, so filtering differed. Here immunoSEQ multiplex PCR was the method, and the copy in TCRdb shows in-frame clones only, minus some. The V and J calls and the clone size are those of that table, but D and trimming were determined from the DNA. The repertoire holds some 2,000,000 clones, with 85% to 95% as singletons. For this clone: This sample also contains other DNA sequences that code for the same CDR3.

This clonotype originated in a man aged 18-30 years in good health. Sequenced sample: naive CD4+ T cells sorted from blood. Subset here: CD45RA+ positively selected.

Written as DNA, the CDR3 is TGTGCCAGCAGCTTGGACAGGACCTATGGCTACACCTTC. Protein sequence: CASSLDRTYGYTF. The chain recombines TRBV7-2 with TRBJ1-2, with 7 bases aligning to TRBD1. There are 13 residues in the CDR3. Germline V gene data show CDR1 as SGHTA and CDR2 as FQGNSA. Trimming at V came to 3 bases and at J to 4 bases, leaving 2 bases not matched to a gene. Based on the CDR3 plus reference TRBV7-2 and TRBJ1-2, the full variable domain is GAGVSQSPSNKVTEKGKDVELRCDPISGHTALYWYRQSLGQGLEFLIYFQGNSAPDKSGLPSDRFSAERTGGSVSTLTIQRTQQEDSAVYLCASSLDRTYGYTFGSGTRLTVV.